Sequencing of this T cell receptor beta chain was carried out in a study of blood T cell repertoires in COVID-19. Overall study context: From T cells, B-cell-depleted T cells, or PBMCs came the material, which was cDNA or gDNA.

Produced via immunoSEQ multiplex PCR; TCRdb's table is partial and in-frame only. The data hold more than 90,000 clones, with around three quarters observed a single time. Only one count was recorded for this clone. This CDR3 contains 15 residues. Germline V gene lookup returns CDR1 MNHNY and CDR2 SVGAGI (reference sequence). Losses at the gene ends were 5 bases for V and 2 bases for J; bases not matched to a gene: 6. This receptor was obtained from a man between 65 and 85 years old with acute or convalescent COVID-19. The sequencing input was peripheral blood. This chain links TRBV6-6 with TRBJ1-2, with 9 bases lining up with TRBD1. The CDR3 DNA follows: TGTGCCAGCAGTGGGGGGACAGGGACGAACTATGGCTACACCTTC. Translated, it gives CASSGGTGTNYGYTF.